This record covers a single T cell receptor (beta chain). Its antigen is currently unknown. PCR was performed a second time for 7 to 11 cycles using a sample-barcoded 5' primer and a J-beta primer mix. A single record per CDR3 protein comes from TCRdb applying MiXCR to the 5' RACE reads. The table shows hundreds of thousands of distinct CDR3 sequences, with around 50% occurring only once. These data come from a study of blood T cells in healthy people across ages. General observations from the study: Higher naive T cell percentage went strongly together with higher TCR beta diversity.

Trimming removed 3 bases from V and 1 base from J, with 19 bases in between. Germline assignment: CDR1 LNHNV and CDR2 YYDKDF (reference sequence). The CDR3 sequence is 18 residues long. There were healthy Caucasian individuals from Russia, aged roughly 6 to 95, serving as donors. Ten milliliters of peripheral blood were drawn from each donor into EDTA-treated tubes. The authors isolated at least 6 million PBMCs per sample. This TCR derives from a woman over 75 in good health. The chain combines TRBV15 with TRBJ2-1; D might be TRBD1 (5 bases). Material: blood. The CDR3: CATSSLGVGQGSYNEQFF. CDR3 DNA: TGTGCCACCAGCAGCCTAGGGGTGGGGCAGGGATCCTACAATGAGCAGTTCTTC.